The clone carrying this TCR beta chain was counted between two and nine times. The germline V and J ends were trimmed by 3 bases and 0 bases, with 10 bases remaining between them. CDR3 length: 15 amino acids. Looked up from germline, CDR1 is SGDLS and CDR2 is YYNGEE. The sample comes from a study of shared clonotypes between healthy human individuals. Splitting the CD4+ cells yielded a CD45RA+ naive subset and a CD45RA-negative memory subset. Assay: immunoSEQ multiplex PCR; the TCRdb copy retains only in-frame clones and omits some. The sample includes 850,000 to 1,100,000 clones, roughly 80% of them seen just once.

This TCR derives from a man between 18 and 35 years old in good health. Some clones in this sample may be carry-over from other donors' samples. The chain employs TRBV9 and TRBJ2-1; no firm D call. Sequencing was carried out using memory CD4+ T cells from PBMCs. Subset described: CD45RA-negative fraction. The CDR3 DNA follows: TGTGCCAGCAGCGCCCGGGTCAGCTCCTACAATGAGCAGTTCTTC. Translated: CASSARVSSYNEQFF.